The present T cell receptor (beta chain) was sequenced within a study of T cells in Graves' hyperthyroidism and ophthalmopathy. Study overall: Before any treatment, at initial diagnosis, peripheral blood was collected.

In its sample, this clonotype was seen a few times. Its antigen is not identified. The study, taken as a whole, reports: Most thyroid-expanded clonotypes above 0.001 were also found in blood.

Exclusions: uncontrolled infection, other autoimmune disease, pregnancy, lactation. TCR beta CDR3 regions were amplified from RNA transcripts. HTBI primers were employed in a first-round RT-PCR of the TCR CDR3. TCRdb called the multiplex PCR reads again in MiXCR, with one record for every CDR3 protein. The sample has 500,000 or so distinct CDR3 sequences; approximately 16% are singletons. With V trimmed by 4 bases and J by 2 bases, 4 bases remained unmatched. The germline V gene has CDR1 SGHTA and CDR2 FQGTGA. The CDR3 totals 15 residues. Sequencing used blood. This clonotype was sampled from a woman younger than 45 with Graves' ophthalmopathy. V usage is TRBV7-3 and J usage is TRBJ2-3; 9 nucleotides agree with TRBD2. The CDR3 region is CASSSGLAITDTQYF. For the CDR3, the DNA is TGTGCCAGCAGCTCGGGACTAGCAATCACAGATACGCAGTATTTT.